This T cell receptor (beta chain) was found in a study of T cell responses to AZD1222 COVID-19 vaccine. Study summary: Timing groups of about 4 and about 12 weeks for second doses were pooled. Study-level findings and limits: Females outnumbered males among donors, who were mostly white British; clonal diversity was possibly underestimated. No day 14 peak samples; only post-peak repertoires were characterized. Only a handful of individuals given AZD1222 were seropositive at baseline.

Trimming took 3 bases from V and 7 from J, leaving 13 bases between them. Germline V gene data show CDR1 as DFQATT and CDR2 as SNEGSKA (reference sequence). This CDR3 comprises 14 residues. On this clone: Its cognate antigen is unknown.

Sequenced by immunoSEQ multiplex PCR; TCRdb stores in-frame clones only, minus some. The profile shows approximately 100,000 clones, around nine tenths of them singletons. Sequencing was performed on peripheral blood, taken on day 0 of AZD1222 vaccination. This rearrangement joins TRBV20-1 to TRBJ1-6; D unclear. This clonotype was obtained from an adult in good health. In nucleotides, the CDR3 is TGCAGTGCTAGTGACGCGGGTACGAATTCACCCCTCCACTTT. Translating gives CSASDAGTNSPLHF.